Listed below are T cell receptor beta chains from one sample, sequenced in a study of blood T cell repertoires in COVID-19. The assay was immunoSEQ multiplex PCR, and TCRdb's table has in-frame clones only and misses some. This table has almost 200,000 clones, around 85% appearing once. The sequencing sample was made of peripheral blood. The origin of the receptors is a man in his sixties with COVID-19, enrolled during active disease. Both conserved end residues are trimmed from each CDR3.

13 TRBV7-6 ASSLVAGGNNEQF
13 TRBV6-2/TRBV6-3 ASSYELAVHNEQF
13 TRBV5-1 ASSAGQKYNSPLH
11 TRBV24-1 ATSDPPGTEAF
13 TRBV7-9 ASSLEQGPNEKLF
11 TRBV6-5 ASSSTGTGEQY
12 TRBV5-1 ASSTGQGSSEQY
11 TRBV28 ASIQGSRTEAF
13 TRBV6-1 ASSEQAGSYNEQF
11 TRBV27 ASRGLNQETQY
15 TRBV27 ASSRQSGTSGSYEQF
13 TRBV28 ASSPPAGRNSPLH
11 TRBV6-5 ASSRPGGDTQY
11 TRBV10-2 ASSEARNTEAF
15 TRBV5-1 ASSLAPGDSHNQPQH
17 TRBV5-1 ASSLALGGQATANYGYT
13 TRBV7-2 ASSNDIGVDYEQY
14 TRBV6-2/TRBV6-3 ASSRMTGGSGAEAF
11 TRBV27 ASSLSIRAEAF
12 TRBV28 ASSPQGWGNEQF
9 TRBV11-3 ASIIRQGNT
14 TRBV7-8 ASSLASLFADQPQH
12 TRBV6-1 ASSEAGAGYEQY
11 TRBV15 ATSRDRQNEQY
11 TRBV3-1/TRBV3-2 ASRFGTSVEQF
12 TRBV5-5 ASSLAGGNQPQH
12 TRBV5-1 ASSLEGTGVSRY
13 TRBV5-1 ASSPTFSSYNEQF
12 TRBV4-2 ASSQDSMQETQY
16 TRBV5-4 ASSLVSGLGGKNTEAF
13 TRBV5-1 ASSFEGAHSTEAF
12 TRBV3-1/TRBV3-2 ASSQQGFNSPLH
12 TRBV28 ASSYRTSNSPLH
13 TRBV6-6 ASSTPTGNGSPLH
13 TRBV3-1/TRBV3-2 ASSLAGTAGNTIY
11 TRBV3-1/TRBV3-2 ASSLGQSQEQY
10 TRBV13 ASSPRGQPQH